This T cell receptor (beta chain) was recovered during a study of early T cells in non-severe SARS-CoV-2 infection. About the study: Bulk RNA isolated from unsorted whole blood underwent sequencing; chains were not paired.

In its sample, this clonotype was seen many times. What it binds is unknown. Individual cDNA molecules carried attached unique molecular identifiers. TCRdb reprocessed the 5' RACE reads with MiXCR, giving one entry per CDR3 protein. The repertoire holds under 35,000 distinct CDR3 sequences, with 4.6% as singletons. Findings of the study overall: Matches to VDJdb favored anti-spike CD8 responses and missed private and CD4 specificities.

With 6 bases removed from V and 5 bases from J, the gap between germline ends came to 11 bases. This CDR3 is built from 13 residues. CDR1 and CDR2 (germline): MNHNS, SASEGT. The material sequenced was whole blood. The sequence was obtained from an adult who was a healthcare worker with PCR-confirmed SARS-CoV-2 infection or an uninfected control (not recorded which). The chain combines TRBV6-1 with TRBJ1-5; possibly TRBD1 for D (5 bases). The CDR3 is CASSGHTDQPQHF. CDR3 nucleotide sequence: TGTGCCAGCAGCGGACATACCGATCAGCCCCAGCATTTT.